This T cell receptor (beta chain) was captured by sequencing in a study of early T cells in non-severe SARS-CoV-2 infection. Study summary: Unsorted whole blood bulk RNA was sequenced, with unpaired chains.

Individually, cDNA molecules had unique molecular identifiers attached to them. TCRdb re-analysed the 5' RACE reads in MiXCR, keeping a single row per CDR3 protein. The table records about 68,000 distinct CDR3 sequences, 12% of them present only once. In this sample, this clonotype turned up many times. Its antigen is not identified. V dropped 1 base and J dropped 0; count of bases not matched to a gene: 7. Germline CDR1 is SGHRS and CDR2 is YFSETQ. The CDR3 sequence is 17 residues long. Findings and limits, study-wide: VDJdb matching, biased toward anti-spike CD8 responses, missed private and CD4 specificities.

Sequenced sample: whole blood. This receptor was obtained from an adult who was a healthcare worker with PCR-confirmed SARS-CoV-2 infection or an uninfected control (not recorded which). The rearrangement links TRBV5-1 to TRBJ1-1; 9 bases match TRBD1. CDR3 protein: CASSLNRGPLMNTEAFF. The CDR3, as DNA: TGCGCCAGCAGCTTGAACAGGGGGCCATTAATGAACACTGAAGCTTTCTTT.